The 25 T cell receptor delta chains below come from one sample, sequenced in a study of γδ T cells in repeated Plasmodium falciparum infection. TCRdb redid the clone calls on the multiplex PCR reads with CATT. The repertoire holds around 50,000 delta-chain clones, around 1.7% seen once, with 15% in the top ten. Gammadelta T cells were flow-sorted from PBMC into Vgamma9/Vdelta2+ and Vdelta2-negative populations for bulk analysis. The specimen sequenced was gamma-delta T cells from blood. These receptors originate from a pool of human donors (malaria-infected and uninfected, not separated).

The table lists this clone with many counts. TCRdb shows a much larger clone's protein in place of this DNA's translation, and the two differ at residue 16, likely through a read error; the protein shown is translated from the DNA. CDR3 in amino acids: CALGVQGWLLLRTSYADKLIF. DNA of the CDR3: TGTGCTCTTGGGGTTCAAGGGTGGCTCCTACTTCGTACTTCGTACGCCGATAAACTCATCTTT. The chain is built from TRDV1 and TRDJ1; D might be TRDD2 (6 bases). This CDR3 is 21 amino acids long. Germline V gene sequence: CDR1 TSWWSYY, CDR2 QGS. Between the trimmed V and J ends, which lost 4 bases and 3 bases, there was a span of 33 bases.

In its sample, this clone was seen many times. A far larger clone is off by one base, so a read error is likely. Other DNA sequences in this specimen translate into the identical CDR3. The chain has TRDV2 and TRDJ1; TRDD3 agrees at 9 bases. Germline loops: CDR1 GEAIGNYY, CDR2 EKD. The CDR3 is 17 residues long. CDR3 bases: TGTGCCTGTGACCCATCACGCACGGGGGGATACCCCGATAAACTCATCTTC. Protein: CACDPSRTGGYPDKLIF.

This clone has ten or more counts. Here the CDR3 reads CALGEIQMRNSCEYTDKLIF. The CDR3 nucleotides read TGTGCTCTTGGGGAGATCCAGATGAGGAACTCATGCGAGTACACCGATAAACTCATCTTT. The chain joins TRDV1 to TRDJ1, with D unclear. The CDR3 has 20 amino acids. V shed 3 bases and J shed 0 bases, with 26 bases lying between them. Per germline, CDR1 TSWWSYY and CDR2 QGS.

Details on this clone: The TCRdb record carries a much larger clone's protein, which differs from this DNA's translation at residue 10; a read error is the likely cause, and the protein listed here is the DNA translation. V gene TRDV2 combines with J gene TRDJ2; TRDD3 matches 8 bases. Because TCRdb records no J gene, it was assigned here through a match of the DNA to germline. Trimming cost V 2 bases and J 1 base; bases outside gene matches: 11. The length of the CDR3 is 18 residues. Per the germline V gene, CDR1 is GEAIGNYY and CDR2 is EKD. For the CDR3, the DNA is TGTGCCTGTGACAGAATGGGGGATCCTCGCCTTTTGACAGCACAACTCTTCTTT. This translates into CACDRMGDPRLLTAQLFF.

The table lists this clone with a few counts. TCRdb lists the protein of a much larger clone for this DNA, which differs at residue 11, so this is likely a read error; the protein given here is translated from the DNA itself. The chain couples TRDV2 to TRDJ2; 10 positions agree with TRDD3. TCRdb supplies no J gene; here it was assigned by aligning the nucleotide sequence to germline. The V gene end was trimmed by 0 bases and the J gene end by 6 bases; junction bases not matched to a gene: 6. The CDR3 runs 16 residues. Germline CDR1 reads GEAIGNYY; CDR2 reads EKD. The CDR3 reads CACDTGGIRGAAQLFF. CDR3 DNA sequence: TGTGCCTGTGACACCGGGGGGATACGAGGGGCAGCACAACTCTTCTTT.

Points on this clone: TCRdb attributes to this sequence the protein of a much larger clone, which differs from the DNA translation at residue 15; a read error is likely, and the protein displayed is translated from the DNA. The V gene is TRDV2, the J gene TRDJ1, with 9 bases fitting TRDD2. The J gene is not listed in TCRdb, so it was assigned here from a DNA match to germline. The CDR3 has 23 residues. V lost 1 base and J lost 0; bases outside the gene matches: 26. CDR1 is GEAIGNYY, CDR2 EKD, per germline. The CDR3 DNA reads as TGTGCCTGTGACACTGACGATACCTTCCTACGTGGGGTGGGGCTCAGGTACACCGATAAACTCATCTTT. Translation gives CACDTDDTFLRGVGLRYTDKLIF.

In the case of this clone: The TCRdb record carries a much larger clone's protein, which differs from this DNA's translation at residue 21; a read error is the likely cause, and the protein listed here is the DNA translation. No J gene was named, though the V gene is TRDV1; no check of the table's D call, TRDD3, against the DNA was made. CDR1 and CDR2 (germline): TSWWSYY, QGS. This CDR3 has 23 amino acids. For the CDR3, the DNA is TGTGCTCTTGGGGAACTAGTTAGGCCTTCCTACTTTTTCCACTGGGGGATACGGGATAAACCCATCTTT. This codes for CALGELVRPSYFFHWGIRDKPIF.

In the case of this clone: Given a far larger clone just one base away, this is likely a sequencing read error. This sample also contains other DNA sequences that code for the same CDR3. CDR3 sequence: CALGDPKDSSILDLYTDKLIF. The CDR3 DNA reads as TGTGCTCTTGGGGACCCTAAAGATTCCTCCATACTTGACCTATACACCGATAAACTCATCTTT. V and J are TRDV1 and TRDJ1; D might be TRDD2 (5 bases). Between the trimmed V and J ends, which lost 3 bases and 0 bases, there was a span of 29 bases. Germline V CDR1 and CDR2: TSWWSYY, QGS. The CDR3 is 21 amino acids.

This clone was picked up a small number of times. TCRdb's entry gives the protein of a much larger clone, which mismatches this DNA's translation at residue 4, likely from a read error; the protein reported here is translated from the DNA. The chain joins TRDV1 to TRDJ1, with 8 bases identical to TRDD3. TCRdb records no J gene; here it was assigned by comparing the DNA to germline. In germline, CDR1 is TSWWSYY, CDR2 QGS. This CDR3 is 20 amino acids long. CDR3 nucleotide sequence: TGTGCTCTTAGGGAACTAAATCCCAACTACTGGGGGTGGAGAACCGATAAACTCATCTTT. This sequence encodes CALRELNPNYWGWRTDKLIF.

Details on this clone: TCRdb's listed protein matches a much larger clone and diverges from this DNA's translation at residue 15, likely through a read error; the protein shown comes from the DNA. With the J gene uncalled, the V gene is TRDV2; the tabulated D call, TRDD3, remains unverified against the DNA. Looked up from germline, CDR1 is GEAIGNYY and CDR2 is EKD. The length of the CDR3 is 17 residues. The CDR3: CACDWGTYSWDTRQVFF. The DNA for the CDR3 is TGTGCCTGTGACTGGGGGACTTACTCCTGGGACACCCGACAGGTGTTTTTC.

This clone was picked up many times. This likely reflects a read error, since a far larger clone is one base away. Other DNA sequences within the sample encode an identical CDR3. This sequence joins TRDV2 and TRDJ1, with D unresolved. The CDR3 is 14 amino acids. The V gene lost 5 bases and the J gene lost 11 bases, with 23 bases spanning the gap. The germline CDR1 and CDR2 sequences are GEAIGNYY and EKD. The CDR3 DNA follows: TGTGCCTGTGTCCCAGGTACTGAGGCCCTAAAGCTCATCTTT. It translates to CACVPGTEALKLIF.

This clone was recorded a few times. The protein that TCRdb holds for this DNA derives from a much larger clone and differs from the translated DNA at residue 9, which likely indicates a read error; the protein shown here is translated from the DNA. V is TRDV1 and J is TRDJ1; possibly TRDD3 for D (6 bases). TCRdb offers no J gene call, so here the DNA was matched to germline to obtain one. The CDR3 extends over 17 amino acids. V gave up 3 bases and J gave up 6 bases, with 23 bases separating them. Germline CDR1 and CDR2: TSWWSYY and QGS. CDR3 region: CALGELRARGLRYKLIF. In DNA, the CDR3 is TGTGCTCTTGGGGAGCTACGTGCTAGGGGATTAAGATATAAACTCATCTTT.

Only a few counts were recorded for this clone. A far larger clone lies a single base away; this is likely a read error. Distinct nucleotide sequences in the sample also encode this CDR3. The V and J genes are TRDV1 and TRDJ1, with D perhaps TRDD2 (5 bases). Trimming shortened V by 9 bases and J by 2 bases, and 13 bases separated the two germline ends. CDR1 is TSWWSYY, CDR2 QGS, per germline. CDR3 size: 13 residues. The CDR3 loop is CALRPSLTDKLIF. Here the CDR3 DNA reads TGTGCTCTGCGGCCTTCTCTGACCGATAAACTCATCTTT.

This clone appeared many times. A far bigger clonotype differs at one base, so this is likely a read error. The sample carries other DNA sequences with the same CDR3. J is TRDJ1 and V is TRDV2; no definite D call. CDR3 size: 14 residues. V was pared by 5 bases and J by 8 bases, with 20 bases between. CDR1 and CDR2 from the germline V gene are GEAIGNYY and EKD. The CDR3, as DNA: TGTGCCTGTGTCCCAGGCACTGAGGCCCTAAAACTCATCTTT. Amino acids: CACVPGTEALKLIF.

For this clone: A far larger clone is off by one base, so a read error is likely. This sample includes further DNA sequences coding for the same CDR3. The CDR3 DNA reads as TGTGCTCTTGGGGAATTCCGCCCTAGATGGGTCCGGTACACCGATAAACTCATCTTT. This codes for CALGEFRPRWVRYTDKLIF. The J gene is TRDJ1, the V gene TRDV1; D uncertain. Deletions cut 2 bases from V and 0 bases from J, with 22 bases between. The germline gives CDR1 TSWWSYY, CDR2 QGS. The CDR3 runs to 19 residues.

Ten or more counts support this clone. Since a far larger clone is one base different, this is likely a read error. This same CDR3 is encoded by further DNA sequences in the sample. For the CDR3, the DNA is TGTGCTCTTGGGGAACGAGGTAAGGGTGGCCTACGACTGGGGGATTCCAGACCGTGCAAACTCATCTTT. It yields the protein CALGERGKGGLRLGDSRPCKLIF. The chain employs TRDV1 and TRDJ1, with TRDD3 matching 10 bases. The J segment lost 8 bases and the V segment lost 1 base, leaving 31 bases of the junction unmatched. Germline V gives CDR1 TSWWSYY, CDR2 QGS. This CDR3 contains 23 residues.

As to this clone: A read error likely explains why the TCRdb protein, taken from a much larger clone, differs from this DNA's translation at residue 5; the protein shown is translated from the DNA. The CDR3 DNA follows: TGTGCTCTCCCTTTCTACCGACGGGATACAGGCTCATACGATAAACTCATCTTT. It is translated as CALPFYRRDTGSYDKLIF. The V and J genes are TRDV1 and TRDJ1; TRDD3 aligns across 7 bases. Assignment of the J gene here rests on matching the DNA to germline, because TCRdb gives none. Germline V CDR1 and CDR2: TSWWSYY, QGS. The CDR3 consists of 18 residues. With V trimmed by 9 bases and J by 4 bases, 23 bases remained unmatched.

This clone was picked up a small number of times. The amino acid sequence in TCRdb belongs to a much larger clone and departs from this DNA's translation at residue 18, likely a sequencing read error; the sequence shown is translated from the DNA. This chain uses TRDV1 with TRDJ1; 8 bases align to TRDD3. Assignment of the J gene here rests on matching the DNA to germline, because TCRdb gives none. The germline gives CDR1 TSWWSYY, CDR2 QGS. The CDR3 sequence is 21 residues long. The CDR3 region is CALGELAFPNTGGTYTDRLIF. CDR3 coding DNA: TGTGCTCTTGGGGAATTGGCCTTCCCGAATACTGGGGGCACTTACACCGATAGACTCATCTTT.

This clone was detected only a few times. With only one base between it and a far larger clone, this is likely a read error. The J gene is TRDJ1, the V gene TRDV1; 8 bases map to TRDD3. The J gene was not available in TCRdb and was assigned here by matching the DNA to germline segments. Germline CDR1 reads TSWWSYY; CDR2 reads QGS. This CDR3 is built from 18 residues. V trimming: 5 bases; J trimming: 0 bases; junction bases outside the gene matches: 14. The DNA of the CDR3 is TGTGCTCTTGGGTCCCTCTACTGGGGGTCTCCGTACACCGATAAACTCATCTTT. Its translation is CALGSLYWGSPYTDKLIF.

There are many counts of this clone. This sequence is one base from a far larger clone and is likely a read error. Other DNA sequences in this specimen translate into the identical CDR3. The V call is TRDV1, the J call TRDJ1; the match to TRDD3 covers 7 bases. The J segment lost 1 base and the V segment lost 2 bases, leaving 7 bases of the junction unmatched. The CDR3 runs 16 residues. Germline V gene data show CDR1 as TSWWSYY and CDR2 as QGS. This CDR3 reads CALGESGGGPTDKLIF. The CDR3 bases are TGTGCTCTTGGGGAAAGTGGGGGAGGACCCACCGATAAACTCATCTTT.

A note on this clone: The TCRdb protein, from a much larger clone, departs from this DNA's translation at residue 15, likely by read error; the protein shown derives from the DNA. V and J are TRDV1 and TRDJ4, with D perhaps TRDD3 (6 bases). The germline gives CDR1 TSWWSYY, CDR2 QGS. The CDR3 runs 20 residues. The V end was cut by 1 base, the J end by 3 bases, with 30 bases between. For the CDR3, the DNA is TGTGCTCTTGGGGAACCCCTCCTGGGGCCGTGGAATCCCCCACCTGGACCCCTGATCTTT. This translates into CALGEPLLGPWNPPPGPLIF.

As regards this clone: TCRdb's protein, taken from a much larger clone, differs from this DNA's translation at residue 10, likely owing to a read error; the protein displayed comes from the DNA. The genes are TRDV1 and TRDJ1; the match to TRDD3 covers 13 bases. The J gene is not listed in TCRdb, so it was assigned here from a DNA match to germline. Germline assignment: CDR1 TSWWSYY and CDR2 QGS. V lost 0 bases and J lost 3; bases outside the gene matches: 13. This CDR3 contains 20 residues. CDR3 protein: CALGELILSHWGIRPDKLIF. CDR3 nucleotides: TGTGCTCTTGGGGAACTGATCCTCTCCCACTGGGGGATACGACCCGATAAACTCATCTTT.

This clone is judged medium-sized. Other DNA variants within this sample encode the same CDR3. The gene calls are TRDV2 and TRDJ1; 11 nucleotides line up with TRDD3. The germline gives CDR1 GEAIGNYY, CDR2 EKD. V dropped 0 bases and J dropped 2; count of bases not matched to a gene: 13. This CDR3 is built from 19 residues. The CDR3 protein is CACDTLGGGYAERTDKLIF. CDR3 nucleotides: TGTGCCTGTGACACCCTCGGTGGGGGATACGCGGAAAGGACCGATAAACTCATCTTT.

This clone was counted only a few times. TCRdb assigns this DNA the protein of a much larger clone, which departs from its translation at residue 14; this likely reflects a read error, and the protein shown comes from translating the DNA. The chain combines TRDV1 with TRDJ1; tentative D call: TRDD3 (6 bases). Matching the DNA to germline supplied the J gene, which TCRdb does not give. Germline CDR1 reads TSWWSYY; CDR2 reads QGS. The CDR3 covers 22 residues. Trimming pared 6 bases from V and 0 bases from J, leaving 35 bases between. The CDR3: CALGPTSFPLRGGHMDTDKLIF. The CDR3 coding sequence is TGTGCTCTTGGCCCTACTTCATTCCCACTTCGGGGGGGACATATGGACACCGATAAACTCATCTTT.

This clone was observed at least ten times. TCRdb's entry gives the protein of a much larger clone, which mismatches this DNA's translation at residue 11, likely from a read error; the protein reported here is translated from the DNA. The CDR3 here is CALVPVGRTDRLIF. The CDR3 region has the DNA TGTGCTCTGGTCCCTGTGGGGAGGACCGATAGACTCATCTTT. This chain uses TRDV1 with TRDJ1, with D possibly TRDD3 on 5 matching bases. This CDR3 region has 14 residues. CDR1 and CDR2 from the germline V gene are TSWWSYY and QGS.